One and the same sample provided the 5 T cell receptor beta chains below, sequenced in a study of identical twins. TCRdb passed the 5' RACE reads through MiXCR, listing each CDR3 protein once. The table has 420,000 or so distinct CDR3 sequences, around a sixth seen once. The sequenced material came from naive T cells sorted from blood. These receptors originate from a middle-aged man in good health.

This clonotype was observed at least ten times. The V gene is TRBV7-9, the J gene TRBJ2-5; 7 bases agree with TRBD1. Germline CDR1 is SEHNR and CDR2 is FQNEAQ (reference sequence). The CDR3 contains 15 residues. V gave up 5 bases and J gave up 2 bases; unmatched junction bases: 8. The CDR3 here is CASSVEWDRQETQYF. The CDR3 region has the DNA TGTGCCAGCAGCGTAGAATGGGACAGACAAGAGACCCAGTACTTC.

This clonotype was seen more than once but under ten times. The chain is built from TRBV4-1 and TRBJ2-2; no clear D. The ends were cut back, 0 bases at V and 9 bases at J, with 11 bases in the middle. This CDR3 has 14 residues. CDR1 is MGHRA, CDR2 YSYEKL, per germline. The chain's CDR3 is CASSQDTVTRELFF. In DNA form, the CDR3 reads TGCGCCAGCAGCCAAGATACAGTAACCCGGGAGCTGTTTTTT.

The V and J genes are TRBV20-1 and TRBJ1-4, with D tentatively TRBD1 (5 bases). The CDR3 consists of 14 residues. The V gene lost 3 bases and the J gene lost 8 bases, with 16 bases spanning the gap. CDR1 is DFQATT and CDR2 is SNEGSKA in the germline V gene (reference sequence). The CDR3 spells CSARPALAGEKLFF. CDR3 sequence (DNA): TGCAGTGCTAGGCCAGCCCTTGCAGGGGAAAAACTGTTTTTT.

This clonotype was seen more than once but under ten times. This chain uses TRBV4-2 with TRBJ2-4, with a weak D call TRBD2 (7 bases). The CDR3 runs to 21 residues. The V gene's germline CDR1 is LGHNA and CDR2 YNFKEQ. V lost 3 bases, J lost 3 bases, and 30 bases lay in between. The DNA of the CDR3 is TGTGCCAGCAGCCACAGGCTAAAGGGGGGGGGAGGACTGGTGGACAAAAACATTCAGTACTTC. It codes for CASSHRLKGGGGLVDKNIQYF.

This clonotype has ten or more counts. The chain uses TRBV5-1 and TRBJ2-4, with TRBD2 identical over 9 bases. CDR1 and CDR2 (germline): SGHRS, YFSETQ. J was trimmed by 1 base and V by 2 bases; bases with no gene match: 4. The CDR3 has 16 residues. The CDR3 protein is CASSLGLASAKNIQYF. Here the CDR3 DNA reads TGCGCCAGCAGCTTAGGACTAGCGTCCGCCAAAAACATTCAGTACTTC.